A selection of T cell receptor beta chains follows, all from one sample in a study of cytomegalovirus exposure and HLA in healthy donors. This table comes from immunoSEQ multiplex PCR, and its TCRdb copy is limited to in-frame clones, with some not included. Of roughly 250,000 clones listed, approximately 84% are singletons. The specimen sequenced was PBMCs. Receptor source: a woman aged 40 to 49 in good health and CMV-seropositive. The CDR3 runs from the conserved cysteine through the conserved F or W. Each record gives: J gene, V gene, D gene, clone size, CDR3 protein, CDR3 DNA. The D gene is left open where the match is weak. Clone size is not always given. Where it is, it says once, few, many or a class for expanded clones.

TRBJ1-1 | TRBV10-3 | . | . | CAIGGTNTEAFF | TGTGCCATCGGAGGTACGAACACTGAAGCTTTCTTT
TRBJ1-1 | TRBV18 | . | . | CASSGSNTEAFF | TGTGCCAGCTCTGGCTCGAACACTGAAGCTTTCTTT
TRBJ2-7 | TRBV7-8 | . | . | CASSSQGLQSPFYEQYF | TGTGCCAGCAGCTCTCAGGGACTCCAGTCCCCCTTCTACGAGCAGTACTTC
TRBJ2-7 | TRBV28 | TRBD1 | . | CASTSPGGPYEQYF | TGTGCCAGCACCAGCCCAGGGGGTCCCTACGAGCAGTACTTC
TRBJ1-4 | TRBV7-2 | . | . | CASKKGVTNEKLFF | TGTGCCAGCAAAAAAGGGGTGACTAATGAAAAACTGTTTTTT
TRBJ2-7 | TRBV11-2 | . | . | CASSLKARGYEQYF | TGTGCCAGCAGCTTAAAGGCCAGGGGCTACGAGCAGTACTTC
TRBJ2-2 | TRBV5-4 | . | . | CASSLGREPGELFF | TGTGCCAGCAGCTTAGGACGGGAGCCCGGGGAGCTGTTTTTT
TRBJ2-2 | TRBV14 | . | . | CASSQVYTGELFF | TGTGCCAGCAGCCAAGTATACACCGGGGAGCTGTTTTTT
TRBJ1-3 | TRBV7-2 | TRBD1 | . | CASSSGQVSGNTIYF | TGTGCCAGCAGCTCGGGACAGGTCTCTGGAAACACCATATATTTT
TRBJ1-2 | TRBV14 | . | once | CASSQAVVGKAYGYTF | TGTGCCAGCAGCCAAGCGGTTGTCGGGAAGGCCTATGGCTACACCTTC
TRBJ2-1 | TRBV20-1 | . | . | CSASGARQFF | TGCAGTGCCTCGGGAGCTAGGCAGTTCTTC
TRBJ2-7 | TRBV7-8 | . | once | CASSLALEYEQYF | TGTGCCAGCAGCTTAGCCTTAGAGTACGAGCAGTACTTC
TRBJ2-2 | TRBV2 | . | . | CASSGSVTNTGELFF | TGTGCCAGCAGTGGTAGCGTCACCAACACCGGGGAGCTGTTTTTT